These T cell receptor beta chains were read from a single sample in a study of cytomegalovirus exposure and HLA in healthy donors. Assay: immunoSEQ multiplex PCR; the TCRdb copy retains only in-frame clones and omits some. Of about 160,000 clones in the sample, about 76% were seen once. The sequencing input was PBMCs. The source is a female donor in good health and CMV-seronegative. CDR3s include the opening cysteine and the closing phenylalanine or tryptophan. Fields, in order: clone size, D gene, J gene, V gene, CDR3 DNA, CDR3 protein. A D gene is named only where the DNA matches it firmly. Size is stated for part of the rows, as once, few or many counts, or as a class when the clone is expanded.

clone_size: NA
d_call: NA
j_call: TRBJ1-5
v_call: TRBV5-4
cdr3_nt: TGTGCCAGCAGCTTGGGGGGGGACCAGCCCCAGCATTTT
cdr3_aa: CASSLGGDQPQHF

clone_size: NA
d_call: TRBD1
j_call: TRBJ2-5
v_call: TRBV5-1
cdr3_nt: TGCGCCAGCAGCCCAGGGACAGAAGAGACCCAGTACTTC
cdr3_aa: CASSPGTEETQYF

clone_size: once
d_call: TRBD1
j_call: TRBJ1-1
v_call: TRBV30
cdr3_nt: TGTGCCTGGAGTGTAAGACAGGGAATCACTGAAGCTTTCTTT
cdr3_aa: CAWSVRQGITEAFF

clone_size: few
d_call: TRBD1
j_call: TRBJ2-3
v_call: TRBV29-1
cdr3_nt: TGCAGCGTTGTCCCACAGGGGGTAAGGACGCAGTATTTT
cdr3_aa: CSVVPQGVRTQYF

clone_size: NA
d_call: NA
j_call: TRBJ2-5
v_call: TRBV5-5
cdr3_nt: TGTGCCAGCAGCCTGGACAGAAGTCAAGAGACCCAGTACTTC
cdr3_aa: CASSLDRSQETQYF

clone_size: once
d_call: TRBD2
j_call: TRBJ2-5
v_call: TRBV2
cdr3_nt: TGTGCCAGCAGTCCACCTCCGGCGGGGGTAGGAGAGACCCAGTACTTC
cdr3_aa: CASSPPPAGVGETQYF

clone_size: NA
d_call: NA
j_call: TRBJ1-2
v_call: TRBV2
cdr3_nt: TGTGCCAGCAGCCTAAGCGGGCTAAACTATGGCTACACCTTC
cdr3_aa: CASSLSGLNYGYTF

clone_size: NA
d_call: TRBD1
j_call: TRBJ2-5
v_call: TRBV15
cdr3_nt: TGTGCCACCAGCAGGTGGCCGGGACAGGGGGCAGGGCGGGAGACCCAGTACTTC
cdr3_aa: CATSRWPGQGAGRETQYF

clone_size: NA
d_call: NA
j_call: TRBJ1-2
v_call: TRBV19
cdr3_nt: TGTGCCAGTAGTATACCCGGTAACTATGGCTACACCTTC
cdr3_aa: CASSIPGNYGYTF

clone_size: few
d_call: TRBD1
j_call: TRBJ1-2
v_call: TRBV11-2
cdr3_nt: TGTGCCAGCAGCTTAGTTCAGGGGGCCTATGGCTACACCTTC
cdr3_aa: CASSLVQGAYGYTF

clone_size: few
d_call: NA
j_call: TRBJ2-5
v_call: TRBV5-1
cdr3_nt: TGCGCCAGCAGCCCGACACTGATGGGTGAGACCCAGTACTTC
cdr3_aa: CASSPTLMGETQYF

clone_size: NA
d_call: TRBD2
j_call: TRBJ2-5
v_call: TRBV13
cdr3_nt: TGTGCCAGCAGCTTAGTGTTTGGGACTAGCGGGAGTAGGAACCAAGAGACCCAGTACTTC
cdr3_aa: CASSLVFGTSGSRNQETQYF

clone_size: NA
d_call: TRBD2
j_call: TRBJ2-3
v_call: TRBV19
cdr3_nt: TGTGCCAGTCGGACTAGCGGGGGAACTTACACAGATACGCAGTATTTT
cdr3_aa: CASRTSGGTYTDTQYF

clone_size: once
d_call: TRBD1
j_call: TRBJ1-1
v_call: TRBV2
cdr3_nt: TGTGCCAGCAGCCCGGACAGGAATCGGGTGAACACTGAAGCTTTCTTT
cdr3_aa: CASSPDRNRVNTEAFF

clone_size: NA
d_call: TRBD1
j_call: TRBJ2-1
v_call: TRBV6-6
cdr3_nt: TGTGCCAGCAGCTGGCCTGGACAGGGTAAGTACAATGAGCAGTTCTTC
cdr3_aa: CASSWPGQGKYNEQFF

clone_size: NA
d_call: TRBD2
j_call: TRBJ2-7
v_call: TRBV6-5
cdr3_nt: TGTGCCAGCAACCGGGGACTAGCGGGTACCTACGAGCAGTACTTC
cdr3_aa: CASNRGLAGTYEQYF

clone_size: NA
d_call: NA
j_call: TRBJ2-7
v_call: TRBV6-5
cdr3_nt: TGTGCCAGCAGTCGAAGCGACTCCTACGAGCAGTACTTC
cdr3_aa: CASSRSDSYEQYF

clone_size: once
d_call: TRBD1
j_call: TRBJ2-7
v_call: TRBV7-9
cdr3_nt: TGTGCCAGCAGCTTGGCGGACAGGGGGCACTACGAGCAGTACTTC
cdr3_aa: CASSLADRGHYEQYF

clone_size: NA
d_call: TRBD2
j_call: TRBJ2-3
v_call: TRBV25-1
cdr3_nt: TGTGCCAGCAGTAGCGGGGGAGGGTCAGATACGCAGTATTTT
cdr3_aa: CASSSGGGSDTQYF

clone_size: NA
d_call: TRBD2
j_call: TRBJ2-7
v_call: TRBV6-6
cdr3_nt: TGTGCCAGCAGTTACTCGAATGCGGGGGGGGGCTACGAGCAGTACTTC
cdr3_aa: CASSYSNAGGGYEQYF

clone_size: once
d_call: NA
j_call: TRBJ2-3
v_call: TRBV6-6
cdr3_nt: TGTGCCAGCAGGCAGGGTGGAGATACGCAGTATTTT
cdr3_aa: CASRQGGDTQYF

clone_size: NA
d_call: NA
j_call: TRBJ1-2
v_call: TRBV2
cdr3_nt: TGTGCCAGCAGTGAAACAGCGGTACACTATGGCTACACCTTC
cdr3_aa: CASSETAVHYGYTF

clone_size: NA
d_call: NA
j_call: TRBJ2-7
v_call: TRBV18
cdr3_nt: TGTGCCAGCTCACCCCCTAGCGCCTACGAGCAGTACTTC
cdr3_aa: CASSPPSAYEQYF

clone_size: NA
d_call: TRBD1
j_call: TRBJ1-1
v_call: TRBV19
cdr3_nt: TGTGCCAGTAGTAGAGGGGGCTTGAGCACTGAAGCTTTCTTT
cdr3_aa: CASSRGGLSTEAFF

clone_size: NA
d_call: NA
j_call: TRBJ1-6
v_call: TRBV6-5
cdr3_nt: TGTGCCAGCAAGTTCGGACAGACATTTGGATCACCCCTCCACTTT
cdr3_aa: CASKFGQTFGSPLHF

clone_size: NA
d_call: TRBD2
j_call: TRBJ2-5
v_call: TRBV7-6
cdr3_nt: TGTGCCAGCAGCCTATTTCTAGCGGCGAGGGAGACCCAGTACTTC
cdr3_aa: CASSLFLAARETQYF

clone_size: few
d_call: TRBD1
j_call: TRBJ1-2
v_call: TRBV19
cdr3_nt: TGTGCCAGTAGTATAGACTATGGACAGGGGGCACGCTATGGCTACACCTTC
cdr3_aa: CASSIDYGQGARYGYTF

clone_size: NA
d_call: NA
j_call: TRBJ2-7
v_call: TRBV2
cdr3_nt: TGTGCCAGCGACATAGCGGACATATCCTACGAGCAGTACTTC
cdr3_aa: CASDIADISYEQYF

clone_size: once
d_call: TRBD2
j_call: TRBJ2-3
v_call: TRBV5-4
cdr3_nt: TGTGCCAGCAGCTTGTTAGGGAGGGGTGTGATCACAGATACGCAGTATTTT
cdr3_aa: CASSLLGRGVITDTQYF

clone_size: NA
d_call: NA
j_call: TRBJ1-2
v_call: TRBV5-1
cdr3_nt: TGCGCCAGCAGCTTGGCCCCCCATTTTGGCTACACCTTC
cdr3_aa: CASSLAPHFGYTF

clone_size: NA
d_call: NA
j_call: TRBJ1-2
v_call: TRBV5-1
cdr3_nt: TGCGCCAGCAGCTTGGTTTCTGGGGACACTAACTATGGCTACACCTTC
cdr3_aa: CASSLVSGDTNYGYTF